The clone carrying this TCR beta chain was seen more than once but under ten times. What it recognizes is unknown. The CDR3 extends over 16 amino acids. Per the germline V gene, CDR1 is MRHNA and CDR2 is SNTAGT. The V gene lost 0 bases and the J gene lost 9 bases, with 20 bases spanning the gap. These data come from a study of T cell repertoires in cytomegalovirus infection. For the study at large: It can be stated that public TCR beta signatures indicated CMV infection as well as a matching HLA type. Study findings and constraints: HLA-C-restricted CMV clonotypes gave the most frequent clonotype in two of eight donors. Carriers of CMV and the relevant HLA type were discriminated by public TCR beta frequency.

TCRdb recomputed calls from the reads with MiXCR, one row per CDR3 protein. This sample has hundreds of thousands of distinct CDR3 sequences, with roughly 15% found just once. What was sequenced was PBMCs. The TCR sequence derives from a human donor in good health (CMV status not recorded). Some clones in this sample may be carry-over from other donors' samples. The chain couples TRBV6-4 to TRBJ1-1; no clear D. CDR3 DNA sequence: TGTGCCAGCAGTGACTCAGTGACATCGGGATACCATAAAGCTTTCTTT. The encoded protein is CASSDSVTSGYHKAFF.